The present T cell receptor (beta chain) was sequenced within a study of T cell responses to AZD1222 COVID-19 vaccine. Sequenced by immunoSEQ multiplex PCR; TCRdb stores in-frame clones only, minus some. The data show 55,000 to 90,000 clones, about 83% seen once. This CDR3 has 12 amino acids. V gave up 0 bases and J gave up 5 bases, with 3 bases separating them. Germline V lookup: CDR1 MNHNY, CDR2 SVGAGI (reference sequence). Only a few counts were recorded for this clone. V gene TRBV6-6 combines with J gene TRBJ2-3; no definite D call. The input for sequencing was peripheral blood, taken on day 0 of AZD1222 vaccination. The clonotype originates from an adult in good health. The CDR3 nucleotides read TGTGCCAGCAGTTACTCGGTAGATACGCAGTATTTT. It is translated as CASSYSVDTQYF.